This TCR beta chain was sequenced during a study of shared clonotypes between healthy human individuals. This CDR3 region has 14 residues. The germline V gene has CDR1 SGHRS and CDR2 YFSETQ. Trimming left V 0 bases short and J 6 bases short, with 13 bases between. Sequencing used immunoSEQ multiplex PCR; TCRdb keeps in-frame clones, though not all of them. The repertoire holds fewer than 1.4 million clones, with about four fifths as singletons. The sequencing input was memory CD4+ T cells from PBMCs. The subset is: CD45RA-negative fraction. This clonotype originated in a man between 18 and 29 years old in good health. Some clones in this sample may be carry-over from other donors' samples. V is TRBV5-1 and J is TRBJ2-7, with D unclear. CDR3 protein: CASSLAQIPAEQYF. The CDR3 DNA reads TGCGCCAGCAGCTTGGCTCAGATCCCTGCCGAGCAGTACTTC.